The rows below give T cell receptor beta chains drawn from one sample of a study of blood T cells in healthy people across ages. MiXCR, run by TCRdb on the 5' RACE reads, gives a single entry per CDR3 protein. The data show 1.5 million to 2 million distinct CDR3 sequences, 28% seen once. Sequenced material: blood. The receptor source for this set is a woman aged 25 to 39 in good health. CDR3s include the opening cysteine and the closing phenylalanine or tryptophan. D genes are given only for firm matches. Size is omitted from some rows. Given values are once, few, many or a class for expanded clones.

length: 14; D: NA; size: many; J: TRBJ1-2; V: TRBV10-3; DNA: TGTGCCATCAGCGAAAGACAGTTGGTGTATGGCTACACCTTC; CDR3: CAISERQLVYGYTF
length: 15; D: NA; size: many; J: TRBJ2-4; V: TRBV4-1; DNA: TGCGCCAGCAGCCAGCTACAGCTAGCCAAAAACATTCAGTACTTC; CDR3: CASSQLQLAKNIQYF
length: 13; D: NA; size: few; J: TRBJ1-2; V: TRBV7-9; DNA: TGTGCCAGCAGCTTAGACGCGGTCTATGGCTACACCTTC; CDR3: CASSLDAVYGYTF
length: 14; D: NA; size: NA; J: TRBJ2-3; V: TRBV5-1; DNA: TGCGCCAGCAGCTCGGACTCCCGAGAAGATACGCAGTATTTT; CDR3: CASSSDSREDTQYF
length: 15; D: NA; size: NA; J: TRBJ2-7; V: TRBV11-2; DNA: TGTGCCAGCAGCTTAGTTGAGGGACCATCAGCCCGAAAGTACTTC; CDR3: CASSLVEGPSARKYF
length: 13; D: NA; size: many; J: TRBJ2-6; V: TRBV6-6; DNA: TGTGCCAGCAGTTCCGAAGGGGCCAACGTCCTGACTTTC; CDR3: CASSSEGANVLTF
length: 14; D: NA; size: NA; J: TRBJ1-1; V: TRBV18; DNA: TGTGCCAGCTCGAGCGGTCGATGGGACACTGAAGCTTTCTTT; CDR3: CASSSGRWDTEAFF
length: 15; D: TRBD1; size: NA; J: TRBJ1-2; V: TRBV6-5; DNA: TGTGCCAGCAGTCTTTCGGGACAGGGGGCGCGAGGCTACACCTTC; CDR3: CASSLSGQGARGYTF
length: 17; D: TRBD2; size: few; J: TRBJ2-1; V: TRBV5-1; DNA: TGCGCCAGCAGCCCCGGCGAAGCGGGGGGCCCCTACAATGAGCAGTTCTTC; CDR3: CASSPGEAGGPYNEQFF
length: 15; D: NA; size: once; J: TRBJ2-3; V: TRBV5-1; DNA: TGCGCCAGCAGGAGATCAGGAGGATTCGAGGATACGCAGTATTTT; CDR3: CASRRSGGFEDTQYF
length: 12; D: NA; size: few; J: TRBJ2-1; V: TRBV7-2; DNA: TGTGCCAGCAGCTTAGCGGGACTCCCCGCGTTCTTC; CDR3: CASSLAGLPAFF
length: 15; D: TRBD2; size: NA; J: TRBJ2-5; V: TRBV3-1; DNA: TGTGCCAGCAGCCCGAATAGCGGGACCGGGAAGACCCAGTACTTC; CDR3: CASSPNSGTGKTQYF
length: 15; D: TRBD1; size: NA; J: TRBJ1-2; V: TRBV9; DNA: TGTGCCAGCAGCGGAGCCCCAGGGACAGCCAGAGGCTACACCTTC; CDR3: CASSGAPGTARGYTF
length: 14; D: TRBD1; size: few; J: TRBJ2-5; V: TRBV10-3; DNA: TGTGCCATCAGTGAGTCGGTGGCAGGGGGGACCCAGTACTTC; CDR3: CAISESVAGGTQYF
length: 11; D: NA; size: many; J: TRBJ2-5; V: TRBV29-1; DNA: TGCAGCGTGAGTGAAACGGAGACCCAGTACTTC; CDR3: CSVSETETQYF
length: 13; D: NA; size: few; J: TRBJ2-3; V: TRBV7-3; DNA: TGTGCCAGCAGCCGGAGGGGAGGCGATACGCAGTATTTT; CDR3: CASSRRGGDTQYF
length: 12; D: NA; size: NA; J: TRBJ2-5; V: TRBV6-5; DNA: TGTGCCAGCGGACGGCCCCAAGAGACCCAGTACTTC; CDR3: CASGRPQETQYF